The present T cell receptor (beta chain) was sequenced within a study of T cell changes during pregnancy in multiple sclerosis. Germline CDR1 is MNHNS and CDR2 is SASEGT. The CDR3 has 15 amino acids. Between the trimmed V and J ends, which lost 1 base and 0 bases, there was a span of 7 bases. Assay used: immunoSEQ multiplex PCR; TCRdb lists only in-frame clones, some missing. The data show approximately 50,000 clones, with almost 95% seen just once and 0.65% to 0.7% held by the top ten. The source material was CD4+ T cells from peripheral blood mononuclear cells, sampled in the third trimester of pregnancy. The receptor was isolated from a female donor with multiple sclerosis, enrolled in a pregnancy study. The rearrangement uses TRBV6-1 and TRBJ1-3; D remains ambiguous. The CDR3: CASSEVPSSGNTIYF. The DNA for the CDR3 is TGTGCCAGCAGTGAAGTCCCGAGCTCTGGAAACACCATATATTTT.